This TCR beta chain stems from a study of shared clonotypes between healthy human individuals. In the study overall: The study drew on a couple of women and three men aged 18 to 49 as donors. Whole-study results and caveats: A reduction in generation probabilities was seen for non-shared clonotypes relative to those shared by all four donors.

Method: immunoSEQ multiplex PCR; TCRdb's copy keeps in-frame clones and lacks some. The data contain approximately 2.5 million clones, approximately 93% of them singletons. Germline V gives CDR1 MGHRA, CDR2 YSYEKL. The V segment lost 3 bases and the J segment 0 bases; nucleotides outside the gene matches: 3. This CDR3 has 15 amino acids. Remarks on this clone: As yet, its antigen is unknown.

The split of CD4+ cells yielded CD45RA+ naive and CD45RA-negative memory subsets. This chain joins TRBV4-1 and TRBJ2-7; 9 positions agree with TRBD1. The receptor comes from a young man in good health. Some clones in this sample may be carry-over from other donors' samples. Input material: naive CD4+ T cells from PBMCs. Subset specified: CD45RA+ positively selected. CDR3 in amino acids: CASSQATGGSYEQYF. The CDR3 DNA reads TGCGCCAGCAGCCAGGCGACAGGGGGCTCCTACGAGCAGTACTTC.